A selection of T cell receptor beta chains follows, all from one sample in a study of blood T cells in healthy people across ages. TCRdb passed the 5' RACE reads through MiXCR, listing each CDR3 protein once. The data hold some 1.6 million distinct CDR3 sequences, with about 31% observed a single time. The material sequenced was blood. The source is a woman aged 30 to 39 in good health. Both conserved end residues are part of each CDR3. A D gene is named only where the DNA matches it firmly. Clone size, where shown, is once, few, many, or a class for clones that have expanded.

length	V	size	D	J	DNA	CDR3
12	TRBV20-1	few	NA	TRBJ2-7	TGCAGTGCTAGACGAACCATCTACGAGCAGTACTTC	CSARRTIYEQYF
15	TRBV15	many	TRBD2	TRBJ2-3	TGTGCCACCAGCAGAGTGCGGGGGGGCACAGATACGCAGTATTTT	CATSRVRGGTDTQYF
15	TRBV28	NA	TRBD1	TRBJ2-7	TGTGCCAGCAGTTTATTTCAGGACAGGGAGTACGAGCAGTACTTC	CASSLFQDREYEQYF
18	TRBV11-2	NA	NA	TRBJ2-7	TGTGCCAGCAGCTCCCAACGTTTTTCGGCAGGGGCTTACTACGAGCAGTACTTC	CASSSQRFSAGAYYEQYF
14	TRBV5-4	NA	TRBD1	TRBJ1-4	TGTGCCAGCAGTCCAGCAGGACAGGGGGAAAAACTGTTTTTT	CASSPAGQGEKLFF
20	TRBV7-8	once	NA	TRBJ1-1	TGTGCCAGCAGCTCGGGGGGGGTAAGGCCCGGGACGGCAAAGAACACTGAAGCTTTCTTT	CASSSGGVRPGTAKNTEAFF
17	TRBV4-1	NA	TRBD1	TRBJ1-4	TGCGCCAGCAGCCAAGGCCTGAGGGACAGAATAAATGAAAAACTGTTTTTT	CASSQGLRDRINEKLFF
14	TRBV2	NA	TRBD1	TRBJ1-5	TGTGCCAGCAGCCAGGGGGCACCCAATCAGCCCCAGCATTTT	CASSQGAPNQPQHF
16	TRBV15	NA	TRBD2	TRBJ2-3	TGTGCCACCAGCAGAGGACTAGCGGGGAGGGGAGATACGCAGTATTTT	CATSRGLAGRGDTQYF
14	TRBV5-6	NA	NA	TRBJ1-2	TGTGCCAGCAGCCCAGCGTCAGGAAACTATGGCTACACCTTC	CASSPASGNYGYTF
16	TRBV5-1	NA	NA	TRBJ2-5	TGCGCCAGCAGCCCGGGGGCCGGGTGGACGGAAGAGACCCAGTACTTC	CASSPGAGWTEETQYF
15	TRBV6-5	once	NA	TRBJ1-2	TGTGCCAGCAGTTATCGCCCGGGACGGAACTATGGCTACACCTTC	CASSYRPGRNYGYTF
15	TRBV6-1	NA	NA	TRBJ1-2	TGTGCCAGCAGTGAACCGGGGACCCCAGGCTATGGCTACACCTTC	CASSEPGTPGYGYTF
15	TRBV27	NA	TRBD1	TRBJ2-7	TGTGCCAGCAGTTTTAGTGGCAGGGGGATCCACGAGCAGTACTTC	CASSFSGRGIHEQYF
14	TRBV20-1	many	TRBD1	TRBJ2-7	TGCAGTGCTAGAGATAGGGACAGGTCGTACGAGCAGTACTTC	CSARDRDRSYEQYF
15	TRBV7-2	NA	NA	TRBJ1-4	TGTGCCAGCAGCTTAGGCTTCAACAGTAATGAAAAACTGTTTTTT	CASSLGFNSNEKLFF
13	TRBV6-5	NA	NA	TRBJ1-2	TGTGCCAGCAGAGTCGACAGGAACTATGGCTACACCTTC	CASRVDRNYGYTF
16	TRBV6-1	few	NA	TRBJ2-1	TGTGCCAGCAGTGCCTCAAGGGGATCCGCTCGGAATGAGCAGTTCTTC	CASSASRGSARNEQFF
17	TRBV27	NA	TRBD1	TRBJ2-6	TGTGCCAGCAGCGCGGACAGGGTAAACTCTGGGGCCAACGTCCTGACTTTC	CASSADRVNSGANVLTF
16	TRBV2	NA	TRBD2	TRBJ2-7	TGTGCCAGCAGTGAAAGCGGGGCTAGCGGGGGTTACGGGCAGTACTTC	CASSESGASGGYGQYF
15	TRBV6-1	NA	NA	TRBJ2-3	TGTGCCATGAGGCGGGGTTTCTCTAGCACAGATACGCAGTATTTT	CAMRRGFSSTDTQYF
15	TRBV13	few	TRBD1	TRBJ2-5	TGTGCCAGCAGACTACAGGGGGCGCCGGGGGAGACCCAGTACTTC	CASRLQGAPGETQYF
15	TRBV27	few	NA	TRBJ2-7	TGTGCCAGCAGTTTCAGTCCGGGACAAGGCTACGAGCAGTACTTC	CASSFSPGQGYEQYF
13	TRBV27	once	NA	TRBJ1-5	TGTGCCAGCAAACTAGACGGCAATCAGCCCCAGCATTTT	CASKLDGNQPQHF
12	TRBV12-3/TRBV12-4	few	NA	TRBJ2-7	TGTGCCAGCAATTTAAGGGGGACAGAGCAGTACTTC	CASNLRGTEQYF
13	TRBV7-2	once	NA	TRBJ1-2	TGTGCCAGCAGCTTACACGGGCAGTATGGCTACACCTTC	CASSLHGQYGYTF
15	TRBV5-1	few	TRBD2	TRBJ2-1	TGCGCCAGCAGCACTTATAGCGGGGGGGATGGTGAGCAGTTCTTC	CASSTYSGGDGEQFF
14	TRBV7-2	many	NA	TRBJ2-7	TGCGCCAGCAGCTTGGCCGTTAGCTCCTACGAGCAGTACTTC	CASSLAVSSYEQYF
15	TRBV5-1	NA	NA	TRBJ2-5	TGCGCCAGCAGCTTCGAGGACAGATTGGGGGAGACCCAGTACTTC	CASSFEDRLGETQYF
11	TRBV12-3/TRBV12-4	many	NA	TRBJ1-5	TGTGCCAGCAGTTTTGATCAGCCCCAGCATTTT	CASSFDQPQHF
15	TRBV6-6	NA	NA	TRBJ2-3	TGTGCCAGCAGTTACTCGGGTGGGAGTGGGAATACGCAGTATTTT	CASSYSGGSGNTQYF
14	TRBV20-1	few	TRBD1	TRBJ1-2	TGCAGTGCTACCCGTCGGGACAGTGGCTATGGCTACACCTTC	CSATRRDSGYGYTF
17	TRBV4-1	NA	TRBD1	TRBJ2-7	TGCGCCAGCAGCCAAGATCCCAGTGACAGGGGGCGGAACGAGCAGTACTTC	CASSQDPSDRGRNEQYF
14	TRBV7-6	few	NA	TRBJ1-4	TGTGCCAGCAGCATCCGGGCCCAGGGAGAAAAACTGTTTTTT	CASSIRAQGEKLFF
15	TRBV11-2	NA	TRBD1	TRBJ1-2	TGTGCCAGCAGGCAGCTCCTTTGGACAGGGTACGGCTACACCTTC	CASRQLLWTGYGYTF
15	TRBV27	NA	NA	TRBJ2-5	TGTGCCAGCAGGCCTAGCGGCCTAGGGGGGGAGACCCAGTACTTC	CASRPSGLGGETQYF
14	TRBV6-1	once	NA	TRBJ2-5	TGTGCCAGCACCCGACTAGTCCCCTCAGAGACCCAGTACTTC	CASTRLVPSETQYF
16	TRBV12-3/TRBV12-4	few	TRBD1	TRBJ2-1	TGTGCCAGCAGTTTAGGAGGGACAGGGGGCAAGGATGAGCAGTTCTTC	CASSLGGTGGKDEQFF
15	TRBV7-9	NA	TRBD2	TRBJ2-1	TGTGCCAGCAGCTTAGGGAGTAGCGGGAGCGATGAGCAGTTCTTC	CASSLGSSGSDEQFF
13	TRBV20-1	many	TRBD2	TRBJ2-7	TGCAGTGCCCAGACTAGCGGAGACTACGAGCAGTACTTC	CSAQTSGDYEQYF
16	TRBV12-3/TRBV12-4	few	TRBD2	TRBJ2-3	TGTGCCAGCAGTATCCAGACTAGCGGGAGAAGAGATACGCAGTATTTT	CASSIQTSGRRDTQYF
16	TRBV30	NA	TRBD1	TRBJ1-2	TGTGCCTGGAGTGTAGGCAGGGGGGCGTTAGGCTATGGCTACACCTTC	CAWSVGRGALGYGYTF
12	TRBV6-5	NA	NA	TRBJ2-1	TGTGCCAGCAGTTACCTGGGGGGTGGGCAGTTCTTC	CASSYLGGGQFF
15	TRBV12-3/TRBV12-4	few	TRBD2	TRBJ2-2	TGTGCCAGCAGTGCGGGACTAGCGGGATCCGGGGAGCTGTTTTTT	CASSAGLAGSGELFF
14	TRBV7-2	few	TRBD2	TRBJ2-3	TGTGCCAGCAGTAGCGGGAGCGGGGGAGATACGCAGTATTTT	CASSSGSGGDTQYF
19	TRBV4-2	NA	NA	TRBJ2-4	TGTGCCAGCAGCCAAGATCTTGTTAGCGGATCTGTAGCCAAAAACATTCAGTACTTC	CASSQDLVSGSVAKNIQYF
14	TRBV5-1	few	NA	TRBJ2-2	TGCGCCAGCAGCCCCAGCACGAACACCGGGGAGCTGTTTTTT	CASSPSTNTGELFF